This TCR beta chain was recovered during a study of human T cells and chemical hapten exposure. The time point is: patch test 1, 2 weeks after DPC sensitization. Treatment noted: therapeutic diphenylcyclopropenone sensitization with weekly scalp DPC. Deletions cut 5 bases from V and 5 bases from J, with 16 bases between. This CDR3 spans 14 amino acids. CDR1 SGHVS and CDR2 FNYEAQ come from the germline V gene. TCRdb reprocessed the RACE reads with MiXCR, giving one entry per CDR3 protein. In the table there are 370,000 or so distinct CDR3 sequences, more than 4.5% of which are singletons. This clonotype was counted many times.

The sequenced sample was whole blood, obtained in connection with sensitization to the hapten diphenylcyclopropenone (DPC). This rearrangement joins TRBV7-6 to TRBJ2-7; no clear D gene. The TCR sequence derives from a woman aged 45-59 years with alopecia areata. Some clones in this sample may be carry-over from other donors' samples. The CDR3 DNA reads as TGTGCCAGCAGCCCCTTCCAGGTTGGGAACGAGCAGTACTTC. This encodes CASSPFQVGNEQYF.